These 31 T cell receptor beta chains were all obtained from the same sample, sequenced in a study of spatial heterogeneity in lung cancer. Study-level results: It was found that expanded intratumoral alpha and beta TCR counts tracked tumor mutation counts.

A single record per CDR3 protein comes from TCRdb applying MiXCR to the 5' RACE reads. This sample has 7,200 or so distinct CDR3 sequences; roughly 7% occur once, and the top ten carry 18%. For these receptors, no antigen is known. Time point reported: sample taken at primary tumor resection. Sequenced material: lung tumor tissue, taken at surgery. These receptors originate from a female donor with early-stage non-small cell lung cancer.

In its sample, this clonotype is medium-sized. This beta chain slipped into a library made for alpha chains as a stray read, so its size is not meaningful. The rearrangement uses TRBV18 and TRBJ1-1; perhaps TRBD1 as D (5 bases). This CDR3 comprises 13 residues. Germline CDR1 KGHSH, CDR2 LQKENI. V was cut by 4 bases and J by 5 bases, with 11 bases left in between. The CDR3 region has the DNA TGTGCCAGCTCACGGGGGTTCTCGACTGAAGCTTTCTTT. This encodes CASSRGFSTEAFF.

This clonotype was detected many times. Because the library targeted alpha chains, this beta chain is an off-target read whose size means little. The chain couples TRBV20-1 to TRBJ2-5, with D unclear. V lost 3 bases to trimming and J lost 1 base, with 9 bases between them. This CDR3 comprises 13 residues. The germline V gene encodes CDR1 DFQATT and CDR2 SNEGSKA (reference sequence). The CDR3 spells CSASLPVQETQYF. The CDR3 region has the DNA TGCAGTGCTAGTTTACCCGTCCAAGAGACCCAGTACTTC.

This clonotype was seen many times. This beta chain slipped into a library made for alpha chains as a stray read, so its size is not meaningful. This chain uses TRBV28 with TRBJ2-1; TRBD2 matches 13 bases. Looked up from germline, CDR1 is MDHEN and CDR2 is SYDVKM. The CDR3 has 15 amino acids. The J segment lost 9 bases and the V segment lost 7 bases, leaving 9 bases of the junction unmatched. DNA for the CDR3: TGTGCCAGCACCCCAAAGACTAGCGGGAGGTTTGAGCAGTTCTTC. This encodes CASTPKTSGRFEQFF.

This clonotype was recorded many times. Since it is a stray read in a library aimed at alpha chains, this beta chain has a size that is not meaningful. The chain couples TRBV20-1 to TRBJ2-5; D ambiguous. Trimming stripped 0 bases from V and 5 bases from J, with 1 base between. Per the germline V gene, CDR1 is DFQATT and CDR2 is SNEGSKA (reference sequence). The CDR3 totals 10 residues. The CDR3, as DNA: TGCAGTGCTAGAGAGGAGACCCAGTACTTC. This translates into CSAREETQYF.

This clonotype was seen at least ten times. As an off-target read in a library built for alpha chains, this beta chain has a frequency of little significance. V is TRBV5-1 and J is TRBJ1-1, with 8 bases lining up with TRBD1. The CDR3 is made up of 15 amino acids. V gave up 4 bases and J gave up 0 bases; unmatched junction bases: 5. Germline-derived CDR1 and CDR2 are SGHRS and YFSETQ. The CDR3 DNA is TGCGCCAGCAGCCGAGGACAGGGCCTGAACACTGAAGCTTTCTTT. Translation gives CASSRGQGLNTEAFF.

There are many counts of this clonotype. The library was built for alpha chains, so this beta chain is an off-target read and its size means little. CDR3 nucleotide sequence: TGTGCCAGCAGCGGGGACAGGGGGCTCGCAGATACGCAGTATTTT. Translated, it gives CASSGDRGLADTQYF. This chain connects TRBV11-1 to TRBJ2-3; 12 bases agree with TRBD1. The CDR3 has 15 amino acids. J gave up 4 bases and V 5 bases, and 4 bases lay outside the gene matches. Germline V gives CDR1 SGHAT, CDR2 FQDESV (reference sequence).

This clonotype rates as medium-sized (0.01 to 0.1%). This beta chain appears as a stray read in a library generated for alpha chains; its size is not informative. V usage is TRBV27 and J usage is TRBJ2-3; tentatively, D is TRBD1 (5 bases). This CDR3 is built from 11 residues. Germline assignment: CDR1 MNHEY and CDR2 SMNVEV (reference sequence). Trimming left V 6 bases short and J 5 bases short, with 6 bases between. CDR3 loop: CASRRGDTQYF. CDR3 DNA sequence: TGTGCCAGCAGAAGGGGAGATACGCAGTATTTT.

This clonotype was observed a handful of times. Because this beta chain is a stray read in a library intended to capture alpha chains, its abundance should not be given much weight. The CDR3, as DNA: TGTGCCAGCAGCGCTGCGAATCGACGCACAGATACGCAGTATTTT. Protein sequence: CASSAANRRTDTQYF. The chain uses TRBV9 and TRBJ2-3; no clear D. CDR3 length equals 15 residues. CDR1 SGDLS and CDR2 YYNGEE come from the germline V gene. V was trimmed by 3 bases and J by 1 base, leaving 12 bases between them.

This clonotype was detected ten times or more. Being off target in a library aimed at alpha chains, this beta chain has a size of little meaning. This chain links TRBV11-1 with TRBJ2-7; no clear D. V was cut by 5 bases and J by 6 bases, with 14 bases left in between. Looked up from germline, CDR1 is SGHAT and CDR2 is FQDESV (reference sequence). The CDR3 is made up of 13 amino acids. The CDR3 sequence is CASSPPLAIEQYF. Written as DNA, the CDR3 is TGTGCCAGCAGCCCACCCCTCGCGATCGAGCAGTACTTC.

By sample share, this clonotype is medium-sized (0.01 to 0.1%). A library made for alpha chains picked up this beta chain off target, so its size means little. The chain has TRBV7-3 and TRBJ1-6, with 7 bases aligning to TRBD1. The CDR3 runs to 13 residues. Germline V gene lookup returns CDR1 SGHTA and CDR2 FQGTGA. V dropped 2 bases and J dropped 10; count of bases not matched to a gene: 2. CDR3 nucleotides: TGTGCCAGCAGCTTAGACAGGGAATCACCCCTCCACTTT. It is translated as CASSLDRESPLHF. The variable domain in full, completed from reference TRBV7-3 and TRBJ1-6, reads GAGVSQTPSNKVTEKGKYVELRCDPISGHTALYWYRQSLGQGPEFLIYFQGTGAADDSGLPNDRFFAVRPEGSVSTLKIQRTERGDSAVYLCASSLDRESPLHFGNGTRLTVT.

This clonotype has at least ten counts. Being off target in a library aimed at alpha chains, this beta chain has a size of little meaning. This chain links TRBV29-1 with TRBJ2-3; D gene uncertain. CDR1 is SQVTM and CDR2 is ANQGSEA in the germline V gene. CDR3 length: 14 amino acids. V was shortened by 4 bases and J by 0 bases, with 11 bases between the two germline ends. Here the CDR3 reads CSVAAAASTDTQYF. CDR3 nucleotide sequence: TGCAGCGTTGCAGCAGCCGCTAGCACAGATACGCAGTATTTT.

This clonotype is medium-sized. Little can be read into the size of this beta chain, an off-target read in a library designed for alpha chains. The chain couples TRBV28 to TRBJ2-3; 8 bases are a match to TRBD2. J lost 8 bases, V lost 6 bases, and 13 bases had no gene match. This CDR3 region has 15 residues. Germline CDR1 is MDHEN and CDR2 is SYDVKM. The CDR3 nucleotides read TGTGCCAGCAGCCCCGTTTCGGGAGGGGACTTTACGCAGTATTTT. Translation: CASSPVSGGDFTQYF.

In its sample, this clonotype ranks as medium-sized. A library made for alpha chains picked up this beta chain off target, so its size means little. The chain has TRBV20-1 and TRBJ2-7; 14 nucleotides match TRBD2. V was pared by 5 bases and J by 0 bases, with 0 bases of the junction left unmatched. Looked up from germline, CDR1 is DFQATT and CDR2 is SNEGSKA (reference sequence). The CDR3 has 14 residues. As DNA, the CDR3 is TGCAGTGCTGGACTAGCGGGGGGCTCCTACGAGCAGTACTTC. Amino acid sequence: CSAGLAGGSYEQYF.

This clonotype was seen ten or more times. This beta chain was picked up by a library intended for alpha chains and is off target, so its count carries little meaning. The chain uses TRBV28 and TRBJ2-7, with 8 bases that match TRBD1. Germline CDR1 MDHEN, CDR2 SYDVKM. The CDR3 sequence is 12 residues long. V trimming: 8 bases; J trimming: 6 bases; junction bases outside the gene matches: 6. The CDR3 here is CASGTGPSEQYF. CDR3 nucleotide sequence: TGTGCCAGCGGGACAGGCCCCTCCGAGCAGTACTTC.

This clonotype is medium-sized within its sample. The library was designed around alpha chains, so this beta chain is a stray read whose abundance carries little weight. CDR3 residues: CASGLEADTQYF. The CDR3, as DNA: TGTGCCAGCGGCCTTGAGGCAGATACGCAGTATTTT. The V and J genes are TRBV7-9 and TRBJ2-3; D remains unclear. Trimming removed 8 bases from V and 4 bases from J, with 10 bases in between. The CDR3 contains 12 residues. Germline V gene lookup returns CDR1 SEHNR and CDR2 FQNEAQ (reference sequence). The full variable domain, in which reference TRBV7-9 and TRBJ2-3 provide the parts outside the CDR3, is DTGVSQNPRHKITKRGQNVTFRCDPISEHNRLYWYRQTLGQGPEFLTYFQNEAQLEKSRLLSDRFSAERPKGSFSTLEIQRTEQGDSAMYLCASGLEADTQYFGPGTRLTVL.

This clonotype was seen at least ten times. The size of this beta chain means little, since it is a stray read in a library made for alpha chains. The chain recombines TRBV7-2 with TRBJ1-4, with D possibly TRBD1 on 6 matching bases. This CDR3 comprises 16 residues. V lost 3 bases and J lost 0, with 11 bases in between. Germline V gene sequence: CDR1 SGHTA, CDR2 FQGNSA. This CDR3 is CASSLGGRTTNEKLFF. The CDR3 nucleotides read TGTGCCAGCAGCTTGGGGGGGCGAACAACTAATGAAAAACTGTTTTTT.

This clonotype was counted at least ten times. This beta chain is a stray sequence in a library constructed for alpha chains; its clone size is not meaningful. This chain links TRBV5-1 with TRBJ1-4, with 7 bases lining up with TRBD1. V dropped 0 bases and J dropped 3; count of bases not matched to a gene: 2. Germline-derived CDR1 and CDR2 are SGHRS and YFSETQ. The CDR3 loop spans 15 amino acids. Written as DNA, the CDR3 is TGCGCCAGCAGCTTGGACAGGGGAGCTAATGAAAAACTGTTTTTT. Its translation is CASSLDRGANEKLFF.

This clonotype is deemed medium-sized. The library was prepared for alpha chains; this beta chain is a stray read, so its frequency means little. This rearrangement joins TRBV28 to TRBJ2-7; 7 positions agree with TRBD1. The CDR3 extends over 15 amino acids. From germline, CDR1 is MDHEN and CDR2 SYDVKM. The V gene end was trimmed by 5 bases and the J gene end by 2 bases; junction bases not matched to a gene: 9. CDR3 DNA: TGTGCCAGCAGTGGGACAGCCCGAGGGGCCTACGAGCAGTACTTC. Translated: CASSGTARGAYEQYF. The full variable domain, rest sourced from reference TRBV28 and TRBJ2-7, is DVKVTQSSRYLVKRTGEKVFLECVQDMDHENMFWYRQDPGLGLRLIYFSYDVKMKEKGDIPEGYSVSREKKERFSLILESASTNQTSMYLCASSGTARGAYEQYFGPGTRLTVT.

This clonotype occurred many times. This beta chain lies outside the target of a library built for alpha chains; its clone size means little. This chain joins TRBV27 and TRBJ1-1; maybe TRBD1 (6 bases). Trimming removed 7 bases from V and 4 bases from J, with 16 bases in between. CDR3 length: 14 residues. Germline-derived CDR1 and CDR2 are MNHEY and SMNVEV (reference sequence). The CDR3, as DNA: TGTGCCAGCATGAACAGGGCTGGGGGCACTGAAGCTTTCTTT. Amino acid sequence: CASMNRAGGTEAFF.

This clonotype was counted ten times or more. This beta chain was picked up by a library intended for alpha chains and is off target, so its count carries little meaning. The gene calls are TRBV3-1 and TRBJ1-1; D might be TRBD1 (6 bases). Trimming removed 5 bases at V and 7 bases at J, with 17 bases between. CDR1 and CDR2 from the germline V gene are LGHDT and YNNKEL (reference sequence). This CDR3 has 14 amino acids. The CDR3 nucleotides are TGTGCCAGCAGCGGACAAGGGGGGGCAGGTGAAGCTTTCTTT. Translated, it gives CASSGQGGAGEAFF.

This clonotype was recorded at least ten times. This beta chain is an unintended read in a library built for alpha chains; its size means little. The chain carries TRBV11-2 and TRBJ2-1, with TRBD1 matching 8 bases. Germline-derived CDR1 and CDR2 are SGHAT and FQNNGV. With V trimmed by 6 bases and J by 4 bases, 11 bases remained unmatched. The CDR3 has 16 amino acids. The CDR3 loop reads CASRNPGQENYNEQFF. The DNA of the CDR3 is TGTGCCAGCAGGAATCCGGGACAGGAAAATTACAATGAGCAGTTCTTC.

This clonotype came up many times. This beta chain turned up in a library designed for alpha chains; as an off-target read, its abundance says little. The chain joins TRBV12-3 or TRBV12-4 to TRBJ2-6; D gene ambiguous. There are 14 residues in the CDR3. Deletions cut 7 bases from V and 0 bases from J, with 7 bases between. CDR3 loop: CASNEHSGANVLTF. The DNA for the CDR3 is TGTGCCAGCAACGAGCACTCTGGGGCCAACGTCCTGACTTTC.

This clonotype was counted many times. For a library built for alpha chains, this beta chain is a stray read; little rests on its size. This chain links TRBV20-1 with TRBJ2-7, with 7 positions matching TRBD2. Germline V gives CDR1 DFQATT, CDR2 SNEGSKA (reference sequence). V gave up 0 bases and J gave up 2 bases; unmatched junction bases: 10. This CDR3 is 16 amino acids long. The CDR3 nucleotides are TGCAGTGCTAGAGATGGGCTAGCGGTTGAGACCTACGAGCAGTACTTC. Its protein product is CSARDGLAVETYEQYF.

At least ten counts were recorded for this clonotype. The library was built for alpha chains, so this beta chain is an off-target read and its size means little. The V call is TRBV12-3 or TRBV12-4, the J call TRBJ1-2; no reliable D call. CDR3 size: 13 residues. V shed 2 bases and J shed 7 bases, with 11 bases lying between them. The CDR3 DNA reads TGTGCCAGCAGTTTACGGGGTGTGGGTGGCTACACCTTC. Amino acid sequence: CASSLRGVGGYTF.

In this sample, this clonotype turned up many times. Since it is a stray read in a library aimed at alpha chains, this beta chain has a size that is not meaningful. The chain couples TRBV20-1 to TRBJ2-3; TRBD2 matches at 7 bases. Germline lookup yields CDR1 DFQATT and CDR2 SNEGSKA (reference sequence). With V trimmed by 3 bases and J by 3 bases, 3 bases remained unmatched. The CDR3 spans 13 residues. In DNA, the CDR3 is TGCAGTGCTAGGTTTAGCGGGACAGATACGCAGTATTTT. As protein: CSARFSGTDTQYF.

About this clonotype itself: The library was built for alpha chains, so this beta chain is an off-target read and its size means little. V and J are TRBV2 and TRBJ1-1; D gene uncertain. Trimming removed 6 bases at V and 4 bases at J, with 21 bases between. CDR1 is SNHLY and CDR2 is FYNNEI in the germline V gene. CDR3 size: 16 residues. The CDR3 DNA follows: TGTGCCAGCAGCCGAGAAATCCCCCCAGGCGGCACTGAAGCTTTCTTT. This gives the protein CASSREIPPGGTEAFF.

This clonotype was observed at least ten times. This beta chain turned up in a library designed for alpha chains; as an off-target read, its abundance says little. The CDR3 DNA reads TGTGCCAGCAGGGACCGACAGGGAGATACGCAGTATTTT. Protein sequence: CASRDRQGDTQYF. The chain joins TRBV9 to TRBJ2-3, with 7 nucleotides matching TRBD1. V lost 5 bases and J lost 5; bases outside the gene matches: 5. The CDR3 totals 13 residues. The V gene's germline CDR1 is SGDLS and CDR2 YYNGEE. Combining the CDR3 with reference TRBV9 and TRBJ2-3 gives the whole variable domain DSGVTQTPKHLITATGQRVTLRCSPRSGDLSVYWYQQSLDQGLQFLIQYYNGEERAKGNILERFSAQQFPDLHSELNLSSLELGDSALYFCASRDRQGDTQYFGPGTRLTVL.

With regard to this clonotype: Because this beta chain is a stray read in a library intended to capture alpha chains, its abundance should not be given much weight. The chain recombines TRBV12-3 or TRBV12-4 with TRBJ1-6; possibly TRBD1 for D (5 bases). The CDR3 has 15 amino acids. The germline V and J ends were trimmed by 0 bases and 6 bases, with 9 bases remaining between them. The CDR3 DNA reads as TGTGCCAGCAGTTTAGCGGGGGATACTAATTCACCCCTCCACTTT. Protein sequence: CASSLAGDTNSPLHF.

This clonotype was found many times. This beta chain lies outside the target of a library built for alpha chains; its clone size means little. The chain carries TRBV28 and TRBJ1-5; D is uncertain. Germline CDR1 reads MDHEN; CDR2 reads SYDVKM. This CDR3 comprises 14 residues. The V gene lost 8 bases and the J gene lost 1 base, with 12 bases spanning the gap. The CDR3 DNA reads as TGTGCCAGCTCGAGCGAGGGCAGCAATCAGCCCCAGCATTTT. This codes for CASSSEGSNQPQHF.

This clonotype has a count of ten or more. The library was built for alpha chains, so this beta chain is an off-target read and its size means little. V and J are TRBV6-6 and TRBJ2-7, with 9 bases matching TRBD2. V dropped 0 bases and J dropped 2; count of bases not matched to a gene: 5. The CDR3 length is 16 residues. Germline CDR1 reads MNHNY; CDR2 reads SVGAGI (reference sequence). The CDR3 here is CASSYSGGRAPYEQYF. CDR3 nucleotides: TGTGCCAGCAGTTACTCAGGCGGGAGGGCCCCCTACGAGCAGTACTTC.

By sample fraction, this clonotype is medium-sized (0.01 to 0.1%). This beta chain lies outside the target of a library built for alpha chains; its clone size means little. This chain links TRBV3-1 with TRBJ2-2; no reliable D call. Germline V lookup: CDR1 LGHDT, CDR2 YNNKEL (reference sequence). The ends were cut back, 4 bases at V and 6 bases at J, with 6 bases in the middle. The CDR3 is 12 amino acids. The CDR3 protein is CASSRGPGELFF. The CDR3 DNA sequence: TGTGCCAGCAGCCGTGGCCCCGGGGAGCTGTTTTTT. Complete variable domain (other parts from reference TRBV3-1 and TRBJ2-2): DTAVSQTPKYLVTQMGNDKSIKCEQNLGHDTMYWYKQDSKKFLKIMFSYNNKELIINETVPNRFSPKSPDKAHLNLHINSLELGDSAVYFCASSRGPGELFFGEGSRLTVL.